Listed below are T cell receptor beta chains from one sample, sequenced in a study of control samples from healthy donors and cancer patients. The protocol was immunoSEQ multiplex PCR, while the TCRdb copy is restricted to in-frame clones and leaves out a portion. The sample has 75,000 to 100,000 clones, around 86% seen once. The sequencing sample was made of blood. The receptors shown here come from a woman in her fifties or sixties in good health. CDR3s include the opening cysteine and the closing phenylalanine or tryptophan. Fields, in order: CDR3 DNA, CDR3 protein, clone size, D gene, J gene, V gene. The D gene is left open where the match is weak. Not all rows give a size; the values are once, few, many and, for expanded clones, a class.

TGTGCCACCGGAGAGGGGGGGCGTGCAGATACGCAGTATTTT	CATGEGGRADTQYF	.	.	TRBJ2-3	TRBV24-1
TGTGCCACCAGCAGAGGCGGCAGGGAAAATTCACCCCTCCACTTT	CATSRGGRENSPLHF	.	.	TRBJ1-6	TRBV15
TGTGCCAGCAGCTTACGCAGGGACGGAGAAAAACTGTTTTTT	CASSLRRDGEKLFF	.	.	TRBJ1-4	TRBV7-9
TGCGCCAGCAGCCAGGGGGGCAGTTATGGCTACACCTTC	CASSQGGSYGYTF	.	TRBD1	TRBJ1-2	TRBV5-1
TGCGCCAGCAGCTTTGGAGCTAGCGGCCGCACAGATACGCAGTATTTT	CASSFGASGRTDTQYF	.	TRBD2	TRBJ2-3	TRBV5-1
TGTGCCAGCAGCCAACAGCTTGGACAGGGCAGGGACTCCGGGGAGCTGTTTTTT	CASSQQLGQGRDSGELFF	many	TRBD1	TRBJ2-2	TRBV6-2/TRBV6-3
TGTGCCAGCAGTTTATTCGGAGCGGCCAGGACCCAGTACTTC	CASSLFGAARTQYF	.	.	TRBJ2-5	TRBV28
TGTGCCAGCTCCCCCCAAGAGACCCAGTACTTC	CASSPQETQYF	.	.	TRBJ2-5	TRBV18
TGTGCCAGCAGTCAAGTTAACAGGGGAAATTCACCCCTCCACTTT	CASSQVNRGNSPLHF	once	TRBD1	TRBJ1-6	TRBV6-4
TGTGCCAGCAGTGAATGGACGGCGGGGGGGCGGGCAGATACGCAGTATTTT	CASSEWTAGGRADTQYF	.	TRBD2	TRBJ2-3	TRBV2
TGTGCCAGCACAAGGGGCGGTGTGACAGATACGCAGTATTTT	CASTRGGVTDTQYF	.	.	TRBJ2-3	TRBV28
TGCGCCAGCAGCCAAGAGAGCGGGGGGGAGGAGACCCAGTACTTC	CASSQESGGEETQYF	many	TRBD2	TRBJ2-5	TRBV4-1
TGTGCCAGTAGTGAGCAGGGGGGGATGGACGAGCAGTACTTC	CASSEQGGMDEQYF	.	.	TRBJ2-7	TRBV19
TGTGCCAGCAGCTCCGGGACAGGCAATAATGAGCAGTTCTTC	CASSSGTGNNEQFF	.	TRBD1	TRBJ2-1	TRBV11-2
TGTGCCAGCAGTCATGGTCACAGGGACTCCTACGAGCAGTACTTC	CASSHGHRDSYEQYF	.	.	TRBJ2-7	TRBV6-5
TGTGCCAGCAGCTTGGGGCCCCTCGAAACCGCGCCTGAAGCTTTCTTT	CASSLGPLETAPEAFF	.	.	TRBJ1-1	TRBV5-5
TGTGCCAGCAGCTTAAAGACAGCGGGAGTGAGTGAGCAGTTCTTC	CASSLKTAGVSEQFF	.	TRBD2	TRBJ2-1	TRBV7-8